Listed here is a single T cell receptor beta chain. The antigen remains undetermined. PCR primers comprised 60 Vbeta and 13 Jbeta primers. The table came from immunoSEQ multiplex PCR; TCRdb's copy has only in-frame clones and leaves some out. This sample has 180,000 or so clones, with around 75% found just once. This sample stems from a study of cytomegalovirus exposure and HLA in healthy donors. Study-level points and caveats: The analysis excluded some indistinguishable V segments, including TRBV6-2 and TRBV6-3. An analysis that came later showed most CMV-associated TCR beta chains appearing HLA-restricted. A likely sequencing artifact accounted for one observed cluster of highly shared sequence variants.

This CDR3 contains 14 residues. V shed 4 bases and J 5 bases; nucleotides not matched to a gene: 7. Germline assignment: CDR1 MNHEY and CDR2 SMNVEV (reference sequence). The receptor comes from a woman in her forties in good health and CMV-seropositive. The sample consisted of PBMCs. V usage is TRBV27 and J usage is TRBJ1-1, with TRBD1 matching 7 bases. In DNA, the CDR3 is TGTGCCAGCAGTTATACAGGGGCTAGTACTGAAGCTTTCTTT. This sequence encodes CASSYTGASTEAFF.